The 14 T cell receptor beta chains reported below all come from one sample, sequenced in a study of Graves' ophthalmopathy and Graves' hyperthyroidism. The authors amplified TCR beta CDR3 regions from RNA transcripts. HTBI-primed RT-PCR formed the first round, and a multiplex PCR formed the second. TCRdb itself ran the multiplex PCR reads through MiXCR, one entry per CDR3 protein. The sample has hundreds of thousands of distinct CDR3 sequences; roughly 15% are singletons. Sample: peripheral blood. The receptors were gathered from a woman between 18 and 29 years old with stable Graves' hyperthyroidism.

The chain is built from TRBV5-6 and TRBJ2-5; D may be TRBD1 (7 bases). This CDR3 contains 15 residues. The germline gives CDR1 SGHDT, CDR2 YYEEEE. V lost 1 base and J 5 bases, leaving 15 bases between the germline ends. In nucleotides, the CDR3 is TGTGCCAGCAGCTTGTGGATGACAGGGAGGGAGACCCAGTACTTC. It encodes CASSLWMTGRETQYF.

This clonotype occurred a few times. This rearrangement joins TRBV18 to TRBJ2-7; D may be TRBD1 (5 bases). Per the germline V gene, CDR1 is KGHSH and CDR2 is LQKENI. V lost 3 bases to trimming and J lost 5 bases, with 11 bases between them. The CDR3 has 13 amino acids. The CDR3 reads CASSPTGNHEQYF. For the CDR3, the DNA is TGTGCCAGCTCACCCACAGGTAACCACGAGCAGTACTTC.

The sample holds many counts of this clonotype. The chain links TRBV11-2 to TRBJ1-2; D is ambiguous. The V end lost 2 bases, the J end lost 4 bases, and 17 bases lay between the germline ends. Per germline, CDR1 SGHAT and CDR2 FQNNGV. CDR3 length: 16 residues. The DNA of the CDR3 is TGTGCCAGCAGCTTAAACACCCAGGTTAGGTCCTATGGCTACACCTTC. This translates into CASSLNTQVRSYGYTF.

This clonotype was observed at least ten times. The rearrangement links TRBV12-3 or TRBV12-4 to TRBJ2-2, with 8 bases aligning to TRBD1. The CDR3 is 15 residues long. The trim removed 3 bases at V and 1 base at J, leaving 1 base unmatched. The CDR3 DNA follows: TGTGCCAGCAGTTTGGACAGGGTGAACACCGGGGAGCTGTTTTTT. The encoded protein is CASSLDRVNTGELFF.

This clonotype was recorded at least ten times. The CDR3 nucleotides are TGCGCCAGCAGTGAAGGGTTGGATCAGCCCCAGCATTTT. Translating it yields CASSEGLDQPQHF. The gene calls are TRBV10-1 and TRBJ1-5; D gene ambiguous. Germline V lookup: CDR1 WNHNN, CDR2 SYGVQD (reference sequence). Deletions cut 3 bases from V and 5 bases from J, with 8 bases between. This CDR3 has 13 residues.

This clonotype was observed at least ten times. Being one base from a much bigger clone, this may be a read error. The chain recombines TRBV6-1 with TRBJ2-7; a weak D match, TRBD1 (6 bases). The CDR3 extends over 12 amino acids. CDR1 and CDR2 (germline): MNHNS, SASEGT. V was cut by 5 bases and J by 3 bases, with 8 bases left in between. The CDR3 nucleotides read TGTGCCAGCAGTAAGGGACACTACGAGCAGTACGTC. It codes for CASSKGHYEQYV.

The sample holds many counts of this clonotype. The gene calls are TRBV4-2 and TRBJ2-5, with D possibly TRBD2 on 6 matching bases. Germline V gene sequence: CDR1 LGHNA, CDR2 YNFKEQ. With 0 bases removed from V and 5 bases from J, the gap between germline ends came to 13 bases. The length of the CDR3 is 15 residues. The CDR3 sequence is CASSQDMLARETQYF. CDR3 coding DNA: TGTGCCAGCAGCCAAGATATGCTAGCGCGGGAGACCCAGTACTTC.

The gene calls are TRBV6-1 and TRBJ2-5, with D perhaps matching TRBD2 (5 bases). The germline V gene has CDR1 MNHNS and CDR2 SASEGT. This CDR3 comprises 14 residues. The germline V and J ends were trimmed by 6 bases and 4 bases, with 15 bases remaining between them. Here the CDR3 DNA reads TGTGCCAGCAGGAGGGTTGGAGTGGGAGAGACCCAGTACTTC. As protein: CASRRVGVGETQYF.

This clonotype was seen many times. The chain couples TRBV20-1 to TRBJ1-2, with D possibly matching TRBD1 (6 bases). This CDR3 comprises 12 residues. CDR1 is DFQATT and CDR2 is SNEGSKA in the germline V gene (reference sequence). The V and J ends lost 6 bases and 6 bases respectively, with 14 bases between them. The CDR3 here is CSASRGLDGYTF. CDR3 DNA sequence: TGCAGTGCCTCCCGGGGGCTGGATGGCTACACCTTC.

This clonotype was counted at least ten times. The rearrangement uses TRBV2 and TRBJ1-3; 8 bases map to TRBD1. Trimming removed 8 bases from V and 3 bases from J; junction bases left unmatched: 9. The germline gives CDR1 SNHLY, CDR2 FYNNEI. The CDR3 loop spans 15 amino acids. The chain's CDR3 is CASVKTGANGNTIYF. In DNA, the CDR3 is TGTGCCAGCGTCAAGACAGGGGCGAATGGAAACACCATATATTTT.

The rearrangement joins TRBV3-1 to TRBJ2-5; a weak D match, TRBD2 (6 bases). V lost 1 base and J 10 bases, leaving 16 bases between the germline ends. Per germline, CDR1 LGHDT and CDR2 YNNKEL (reference sequence). The CDR3 is 14 amino acids. In DNA, the CDR3 is TGTGCCAGCAGCCAAGCTCTAATCCGGGACTTCCAGTACTTC. Protein sequence: CASSQALIRDFQYF.

Many counts were recorded for this clonotype. The chain has TRBV7-2 and TRBJ2-5, with a possible D match to TRBD1 (5 bases). The V gene lost 5 bases and the J gene lost 5 bases, with 15 bases spanning the gap. This CDR3 is built from 14 residues. The germline V gene has CDR1 SGHTA and CDR2 FQGNSA. CDR3 coding DNA: TGTGCCAGCAGCCGAGTGGGGCGCTGGGAGACCCAGTACTTC. Encoded protein: CASSRVGRWETQYF.

This clonotype appeared many times. The rearrangement links TRBV7-8 to TRBJ1-5; no reliable D call. Between the trimmed V and J ends, which lost 2 bases and 3 bases, there was a span of 20 bases. The CDR3 has 18 residues. In germline, CDR1 is SGHVS, CDR2 FQNEAQ. Written as DNA, the CDR3 is TGTGCCAGCAGCTTAAGGTCTACCGGCGTGGAGATCAATCAGCCCCAGCATTTT. Its protein is CASSLRSTGVEINQPQHF.

This clonotype was recorded at least ten times. The V call is TRBV12-3 or TRBV12-4, the J call TRBJ1-2; D is perhaps TRBD1 (6 bases). CDR3 length: 12 amino acids. V shed 6 bases and J shed 6 bases, with 11 bases lying between them. For the CDR3, the DNA is TGTGCCAGCAGCCCCGGGGGGCATGGCTACACCTTC. Amino acids: CASSPGGHGYTF.